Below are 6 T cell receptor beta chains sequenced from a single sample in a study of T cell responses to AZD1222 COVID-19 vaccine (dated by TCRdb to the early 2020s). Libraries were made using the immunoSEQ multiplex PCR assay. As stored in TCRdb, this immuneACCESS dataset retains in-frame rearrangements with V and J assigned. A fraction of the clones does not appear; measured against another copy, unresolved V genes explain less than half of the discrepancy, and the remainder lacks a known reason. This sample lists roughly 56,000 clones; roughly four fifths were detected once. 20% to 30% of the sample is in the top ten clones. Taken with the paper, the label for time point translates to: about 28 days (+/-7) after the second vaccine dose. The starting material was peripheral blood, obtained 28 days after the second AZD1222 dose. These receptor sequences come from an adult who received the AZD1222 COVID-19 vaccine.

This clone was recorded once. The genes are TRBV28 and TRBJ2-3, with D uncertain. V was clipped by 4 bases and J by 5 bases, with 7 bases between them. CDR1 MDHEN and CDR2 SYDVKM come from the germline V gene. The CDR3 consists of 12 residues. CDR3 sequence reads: CASSSPGDTQYF. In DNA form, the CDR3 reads TGTGCCAGCAGTTCCCCCGGAGATACGCAGTATTTT.

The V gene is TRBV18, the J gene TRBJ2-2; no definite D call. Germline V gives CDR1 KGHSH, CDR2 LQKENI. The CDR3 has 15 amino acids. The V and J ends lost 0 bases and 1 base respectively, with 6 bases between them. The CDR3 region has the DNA TGTGCCAGCTCACCACCTTACGGGAACACCGGGGAGCTGTTTTTT. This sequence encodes CASSPPYGNTGELFF.

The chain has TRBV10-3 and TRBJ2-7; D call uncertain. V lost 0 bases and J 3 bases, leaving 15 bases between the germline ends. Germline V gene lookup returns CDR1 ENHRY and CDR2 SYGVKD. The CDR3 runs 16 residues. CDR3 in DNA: TGTGCCATCAGTGAGTCCTCGGGCTTATTCGTCTACGAGCAGTACTTC. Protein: CAISESSGLFVYEQYF.

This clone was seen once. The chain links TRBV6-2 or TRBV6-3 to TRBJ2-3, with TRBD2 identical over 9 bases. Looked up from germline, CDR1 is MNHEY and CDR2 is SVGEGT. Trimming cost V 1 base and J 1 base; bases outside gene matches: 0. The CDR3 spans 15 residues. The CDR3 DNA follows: TGTGCCAGCAGTTACTTAGCGGGAGGCACAGATACGCAGTATTTT. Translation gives CASSYLAGGTDTQYF.

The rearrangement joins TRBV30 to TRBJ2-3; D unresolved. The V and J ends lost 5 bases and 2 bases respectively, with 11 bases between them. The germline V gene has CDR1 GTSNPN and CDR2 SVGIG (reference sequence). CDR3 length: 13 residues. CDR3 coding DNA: TGTGCCTGGGGAGTACTACACACAGATACGCAGTATTTT. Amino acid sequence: CAWGVLHTDTQYF.

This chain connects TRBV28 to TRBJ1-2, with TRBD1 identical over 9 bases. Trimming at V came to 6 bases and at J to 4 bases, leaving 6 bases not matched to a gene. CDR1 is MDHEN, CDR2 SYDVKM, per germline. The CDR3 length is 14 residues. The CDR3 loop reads CASRAGTGTYGYTF. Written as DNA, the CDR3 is TGTGCCAGCAGGGCCGGGACAGGGACCTATGGCTACACCTTC.